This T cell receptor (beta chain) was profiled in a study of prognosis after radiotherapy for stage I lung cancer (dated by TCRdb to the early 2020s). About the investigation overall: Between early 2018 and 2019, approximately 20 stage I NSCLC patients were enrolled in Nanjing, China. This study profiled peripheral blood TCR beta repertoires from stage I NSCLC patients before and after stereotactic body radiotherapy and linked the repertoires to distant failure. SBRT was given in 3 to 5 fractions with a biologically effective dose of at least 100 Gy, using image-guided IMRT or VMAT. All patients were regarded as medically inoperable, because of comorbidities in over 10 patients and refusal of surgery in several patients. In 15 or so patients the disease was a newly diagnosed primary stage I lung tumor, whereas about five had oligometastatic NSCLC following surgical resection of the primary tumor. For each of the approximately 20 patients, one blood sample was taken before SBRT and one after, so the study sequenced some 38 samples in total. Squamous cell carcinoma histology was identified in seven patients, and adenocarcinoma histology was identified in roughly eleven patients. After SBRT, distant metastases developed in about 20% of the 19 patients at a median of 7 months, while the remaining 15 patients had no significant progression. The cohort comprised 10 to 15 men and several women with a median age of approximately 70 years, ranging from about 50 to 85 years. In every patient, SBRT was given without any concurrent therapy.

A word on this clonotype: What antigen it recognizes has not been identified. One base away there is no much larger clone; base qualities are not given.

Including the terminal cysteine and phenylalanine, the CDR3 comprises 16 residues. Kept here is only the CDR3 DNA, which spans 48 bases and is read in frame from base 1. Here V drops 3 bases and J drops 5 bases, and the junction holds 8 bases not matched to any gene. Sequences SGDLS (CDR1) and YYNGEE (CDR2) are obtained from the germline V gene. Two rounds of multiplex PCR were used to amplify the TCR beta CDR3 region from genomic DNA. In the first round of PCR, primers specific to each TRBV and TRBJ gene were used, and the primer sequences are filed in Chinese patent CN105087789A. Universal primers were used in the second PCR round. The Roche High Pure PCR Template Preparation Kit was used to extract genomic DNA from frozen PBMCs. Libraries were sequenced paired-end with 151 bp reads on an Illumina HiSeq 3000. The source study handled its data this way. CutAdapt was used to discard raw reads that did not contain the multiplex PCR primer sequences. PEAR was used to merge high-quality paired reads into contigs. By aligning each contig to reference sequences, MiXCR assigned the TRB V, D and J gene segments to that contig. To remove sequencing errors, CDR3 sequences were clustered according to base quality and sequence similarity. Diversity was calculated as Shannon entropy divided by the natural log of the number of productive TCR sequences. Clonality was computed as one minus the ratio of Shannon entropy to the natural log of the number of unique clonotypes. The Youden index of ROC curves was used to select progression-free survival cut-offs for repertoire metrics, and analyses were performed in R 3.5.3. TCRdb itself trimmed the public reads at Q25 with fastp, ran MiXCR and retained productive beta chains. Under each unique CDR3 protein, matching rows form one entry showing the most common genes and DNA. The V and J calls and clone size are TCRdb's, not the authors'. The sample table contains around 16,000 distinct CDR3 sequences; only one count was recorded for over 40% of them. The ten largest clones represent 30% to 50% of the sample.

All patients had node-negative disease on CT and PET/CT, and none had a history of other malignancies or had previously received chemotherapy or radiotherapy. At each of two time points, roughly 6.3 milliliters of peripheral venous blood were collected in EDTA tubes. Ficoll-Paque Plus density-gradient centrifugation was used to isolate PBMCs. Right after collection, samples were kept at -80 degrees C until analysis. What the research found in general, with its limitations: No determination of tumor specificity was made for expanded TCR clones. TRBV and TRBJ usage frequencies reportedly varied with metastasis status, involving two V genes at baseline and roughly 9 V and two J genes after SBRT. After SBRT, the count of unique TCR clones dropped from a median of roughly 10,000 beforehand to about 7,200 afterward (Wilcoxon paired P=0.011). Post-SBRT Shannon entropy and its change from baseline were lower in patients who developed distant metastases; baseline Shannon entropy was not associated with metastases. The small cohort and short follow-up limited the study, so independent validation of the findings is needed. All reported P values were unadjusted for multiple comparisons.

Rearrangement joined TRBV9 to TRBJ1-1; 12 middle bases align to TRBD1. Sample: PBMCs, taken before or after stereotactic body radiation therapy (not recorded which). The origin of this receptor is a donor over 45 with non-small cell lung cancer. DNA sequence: TGTGCCAGCAGCGAAGGGGGGACAGGGGGCGTTACTGAAGCTTTCTTT. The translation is CASSEGGTGGVTEAFF.